The 24 T cell receptor beta chains given below trace back to one sample, sequenced in a study of blood T cell repertoires in COVID-19. TCRdb keeps only in-frame clones here, not all; method: immunoSEQ multiplex PCR. The data show roughly 250,000 clones, roughly 90% seen once. Sample: peripheral blood. The receptors were gathered from a man between 60 and 75 years old who had recovered from COVID-19.

The gene calls are TRBV7-9 and TRBJ2-5, with 9 nucleotides matching TRBD2. The germline V gene encodes CDR1 SEHNR and CDR2 FQNEAQ (reference sequence). With V trimmed by 5 bases and J by 2 bases, 6 bases remained unmatched. CDR3 length equals 15 residues. The CDR3: CASSQRLAEQETQYF. CDR3 sequence (DNA): TGTGCCAGCAGCCAAAGACTAGCGGAACAAGAGACCCAGTACTTC. The variable domain in full, completed from reference TRBV7-9 and TRBJ2-5, reads DTGVSQNPRHKITKRGQNVTFRCDPISEHNRLYWYRQTLGQGPEFLTYFQNEAQLEKSRLLSDRFSAERPKGSFSTLEIQRTEQGDSAMYLCASSQRLAEQETQYFGPGTRLLVL.

The chain combines TRBV18 with TRBJ2-2; D remains ambiguous. The V and J ends lost 1 base and 2 bases respectively, with 8 bases between them. There are 15 residues in the CDR3. Per germline, CDR1 KGHSH and CDR2 LQKENI. CDR3: CASSPLAGNTGELFF. The CDR3 nucleotides are TGTGCCAGCTCACCACTGGCAGGAAACACCGGGGAGCTGTTTTTT.

This clone was recorded many times. The gene calls are TRBV12-3 or TRBV12-4 and TRBJ1-6; tentative D call: TRBD1 (6 bases). The CDR3 contains 13 residues. V lost 8 bases to trimming and J lost 10 bases, with 15 bases between them. CDR3 in amino acids: CASVRGSRSPLHF. CDR3 coding DNA: TGTGCCAGCGTTAGGGGGTCTAGGTCACCCCTCCACTTT.

This chain joins TRBV6-1 and TRBJ1-1, with no clear D. The CDR3 sequence is 17 residues long. Per germline, CDR1 MNHNS and CDR2 SASEGT. Trimming cost V 2 bases and J 0 bases, with 16 bases left between them. CDR3: CASSERSWSEMNTEAFF. CDR3 DNA sequence: TGTGCCAGCAGTGAACGGAGTTGGTCAGAGATGAACACTGAAGCTTTCTTT.

CDR3 loop: CASSVGDRDGNTIYF. As DNA, the CDR3 is TGTGCCAGCAGCGTAGGGGACAGGGATGGAAACACCATATATTTT. This chain uses TRBV9 with TRBJ1-3; 9 bases are shared with TRBD1. The trim removed 0 bases at V and 3 bases at J, leaving 1 base unmatched. The CDR3 length is 15 residues. Germline V gene lookup returns CDR1 SGDLS and CDR2 YYNGEE.

The chain links TRBV27 to TRBJ1-5; TRBD1 is a possible D gene (5 bases). The CDR3 runs to 14 residues. Germline CDR1 reads MNHEY; CDR2 reads SMNVEV (reference sequence). Trimming left V 0 bases short and J 5 bases short, with 8 bases between. CDR3 protein: CASSLSEGYQPQHF. DNA of the CDR3: TGTGCCAGCAGTTTATCGGAGGGGTATCAGCCCCAGCATTTT.

The genes are TRBV10-1 and TRBJ2-5; tentatively, D is TRBD2 (5 bases). CDR1 and CDR2 from the germline V gene are WNHNN and SYGVQD (reference sequence). The germline V and J ends were trimmed by 2 bases and 7 bases, with 14 bases remaining between them. There are 14 residues in the CDR3. CDR3 sequence reads: CASSESRLAGTQYF. The DNA for the CDR3 is TGCGCCAGCAGTGAGAGTAGGCTAGCAGGGACCCAGTACTTC.

DNA for the CDR3: TGCAGCGTTGGCGACAGGGACTTAGAAGGTGGCTACACCTTC. This gives the protein CSVGDRDLEGGYTF. The chain links TRBV29-1 to TRBJ1-2, with 7 bases lining up with TRBD1. Trimming cost V 4 bases and J 7 bases; bases outside gene matches: 12. This CDR3 has 14 residues. The V gene's germline CDR1 is SQVTM and CDR2 ANQGSEA.

This chain connects TRBV6-1 to TRBJ1-5, with no clear D. Germline V CDR1 and CDR2: MNHNS, SASEGT. Trimming pared 2 bases from V and 4 bases from J, leaving 3 bases between. This CDR3 is built from 12 residues. The CDR3 DNA sequence: TGTGCCAGCAGTGAAACAAATCAGCCCCAGCATTTT. Translated, it gives CASSETNQPQHF.

This clone was counted a single time. The chain joins TRBV7-8 to TRBJ1-6; possible D gene TRBD1, 6 bases. The length of the CDR3 is 18 residues. The germline gives CDR1 SGHVS, CDR2 FQNEAQ. The V end was cut by 5 bases, the J end by 2 bases, with 19 bases between. The CDR3 DNA reads as TGTGCCAGCAGCCTGCAGGGGATGCTGCTAGCCTATAATTCACCCCTCCACTTT. Amino acids: CASSLQGMLLAYNSPLHF.

A word on this clone: The identical CDR3 is also encoded by other nucleotide sequences in the sample. This rearrangement joins TRBV6-5 to TRBJ2-1; 13 nucleotides match TRBD2. The CDR3 has 16 amino acids. The V and J ends lost 0 bases and 7 bases, in that order; junction bases with no gene match: 3. Germline-derived CDR1 and CDR2 are MNHEY and SVGAGI. The chain's CDR3 is CASSYSLAGGMNEQFF. The CDR3 DNA reads TGTGCCAGCAGTTACTCACTAGCGGGGGGGATGAATGAGCAGTTCTTC.

This chain links TRBV11-2 with TRBJ2-1, with D maybe TRBD1 (5 bases). V was clipped by 6 bases and J by 2 bases, with 17 bases between them. The CDR3 extends over 16 amino acids. Germline CDR1 and CDR2: SGHAT and FQNNGV. CDR3 nucleotides: TGTGCCAGCAGGCCCCTTCAGGGTAAAGCCTACAATGAGCAGTTCTTC. Its translation is CASRPLQGKAYNEQFF.

J is TRBJ2-7 and V is TRBV30, with 7 bases matching TRBD1. Germline trimming cut 2 bases from V and 2 bases from J; bases unmatched to any gene: 9. The CDR3 is 15 residues long. CDR1 and CDR2 (germline): GTSNPN, SVGIG (reference sequence). The CDR3 loop is CAWSRGPTQTYEQYF. DNA of the CDR3: TGTGCCTGGAGTAGGGGGCCGACCCAAACCTACGAGCAGTACTTC.

The V gene is TRBV6-5, the J gene TRBJ1-5, with a tentative D call TRBD1 (6 bases). Germline CDR1 is MNHEY and CDR2 is SVGAGI. V gave up 7 bases and J gave up 4 bases, with 14 bases separating them. This CDR3 has 14 amino acids. The CDR3 protein is CASMFVQGNQPQHF. The CDR3 region has the DNA TGTGCCAGCATGTTCGTACAGGGTAATCAGCCCCAGCATTTT.

The rearrangement uses TRBV18 and TRBJ2-6; 7 bases line up with TRBD1. Germline trimming cut 7 bases from V and 0 bases from J; bases unmatched to any gene: 12. Germline V gives CDR1 KGHSH, CDR2 LQKENI. The CDR3 loop spans 18 amino acids. As DNA, the CDR3 is TGTGCCAGCTTCAATACGGGACAGAAGAGCTCTGGGGCCAACGTCCTGACTTTC. Translated: CASFNTGQKSSGANVLTF.

This clone was seen more than once but under ten times. Other DNA sequences in this sample translate to the same CDR3. The V call is TRBV5-1, the J call TRBJ2-3; 7 bases are shared with TRBD2. Germline loops: CDR1 SGHRS, CDR2 YFSETQ. This CDR3 is 13 amino acids long. Trimming at V came to 5 bases and at J to 1 base, leaving 1 base not matched to a gene. The CDR3 is CASSRGGTDTQYF. In nucleotides, the CDR3 is TGCGCCAGCAGTCGGGGGGGCACAGATACGCAGTATTTT.

The V gene is TRBV11-2, the J gene TRBJ2-5, with no clear D. The CDR3 length is 15 residues. Germline values: CDR1 SGHAT, CDR2 FQNNGV. The germline V and J ends were trimmed by 2 bases and 2 bases, with 12 bases remaining between them. The CDR3 DNA follows: TGTGCCAGCAGCTTATTTTCATTTACTCAAGAGACCCAGTACTTC. It is translated as CASSLFSFTQETQYF.

The rearrangement links TRBV12-3 or TRBV12-4 to TRBJ2-1; weak D call: TRBD1 (6 bases). The CDR3 is 12 residues long. Trimming took 6 bases from V and 8 from J, leaving 11 bases between them. CDR3 in amino acids: CASSPRGDEQFF. The CDR3 nucleotides read TGTGCCAGCAGCCCCAGGGGCGATGAGCAGTTCTTC.

The rearrangement links TRBV19 to TRBJ1-4, with 9 positions matching TRBD1. Germline trimming cut 5 bases from V and 5 bases from J; bases unmatched to any gene: 3. Germline assignment: CDR1 LNHDA and CDR2 SQIVND (reference sequence). The CDR3 length is 14 residues. The CDR3 is CASSPGTGNEKLFF. DNA for the CDR3: TGTGCCAGTAGTCCGGGGACAGGGAATGAAAAACTGTTTTTT. The entire variable domain, with the rest obtained from reference TRBV19 and TRBJ1-4, is as follows: DGGITQSPKYLFRKEGQNVTLSCEQNLNHDAMYWYRQDPGQGLRLIYYSQIVNDFQKGDIAEGYSVSREKKESFPLTVTSAQKNPTAFYLCASSPGTGNEKLFFGSGTQLSVL.

This sequence joins TRBV6-2 or TRBV6-3 and TRBJ2-7; TRBD1 might be the D (5 bases). Per germline, CDR1 MNHEY and CDR2 SVGEGT. This CDR3 is built from 15 residues. With 1 base removed from V and 4 bases from J, the gap between germline ends came to 14 bases. The DNA of the CDR3 is TGTGCCAGCAGTTACTTGGGGCAGTTCGGATACGAGCAGTACGTC. Translated: CASSYLGQFGYEQYV.

The V and J genes are TRBV7-8 and TRBJ2-1; 9 nucleotides line up with TRBD2. Germline assignment: CDR1 SGHVS and CDR2 FQNEAQ. The CDR3 runs 16 residues. V lost 5 bases and J lost 4; bases outside the gene matches: 9. For the CDR3, the DNA is TGTGCCAGCAGCCCAAACGCGGGGGGGCTATACAATGAGCAGTTCTTC. Encoded protein: CASSPNAGGLYNEQFF. Filled out from reference TRBV7-8 and TRBJ2-1, the complete variable domain reads GAGVSQSPRYKVAKRGQDVALRCDPISGHVSLFWYQQALGQGPEFLTYFQNEAQLDKSGLPSDRFFAERPEGSVSTLKIQRTQQEDSAVYLCASSPNAGGLYNEQFFGPGTRLTVL.

This rearrangement joins TRBV3-1 (or the pseudogene TRBV3-2) to TRBJ1-4; 11 bases are shared with TRBD1. The CDR3 spans 19 residues. The germline V gene encodes CDR1 LGHDT and CDR2 YNNKEL (reference sequence). J was trimmed by 0 bases and V by 3 bases; bases with no gene match: 9. The CDR3 protein is CASSQGLPGQGATNEKLFF. The DNA of the CDR3 is TGTGCCAGCAGCCAGGGATTACCGGGACAGGGGGCAACTAATGAAAAACTGTTTTTT.

The rearrangement joins TRBV6-5 to TRBJ2-7; D is perhaps TRBD2 (5 bases). V lost 4 bases and J lost 7, with 14 bases in between. The CDR3 length is 13 residues. The germline gives CDR1 MNHEY, CDR2 SVGAGI. The CDR3 region has the DNA TGTGCCAGCAGTTCACGACTTAGAGGGGAGCAGTACGTC. It codes for CASSSRLRGEQYV.

The chain couples TRBV9 to TRBJ2-3, with 8 bases matching TRBD2. Germline V gene data show CDR1 as SGDLS and CDR2 as YYNGEE. J gave up 5 bases and V 3 bases, and 8 bases lay outside the gene matches. This CDR3 has 15 residues. This CDR3 reads CASSAVAGREDTQYF. The DNA for the CDR3 is TGTGCCAGCAGCGCCGTAGCGGGGCGAGAAGATACGCAGTATTTT.